Following are 7 T cell receptor beta chains from one sample sequenced in a study of blood T cell repertoires in COVID-19. Measured with immunoSEQ multiplex PCR; TCRdb has only the in-frame clones, and not every one. The table records just over 300,000 clones, approximately 85% of them present only once. Material: PBMCs or T cells enriched from blood (not recorded which). The receptors shown here come from a man aged 30-40 years who had recovered from COVID-19.

This clone came up once. The CDR3 spells CASSSGQGGNQPQHF. The CDR3 DNA reads TGTGCCAGCAGCTCGGGACAGGGTGGGAATCAGCCCCAGCATTTT. The chain joins TRBV5-5 to TRBJ1-5; 9 bases align to TRBD1. V was pared by 3 bases and J by 4 bases, with 5 bases of the junction left unmatched. CDR3 size: 15 residues. The germline V gene encodes CDR1 SGHKS and CDR2 YYEKEE (reference sequence).

This clone was counted a few times. The V gene is TRBV15, the J gene TRBJ1-1; 12 bases fit TRBD1. The junction had 9 bases not matched to a gene; V was cut back by 4 bases and J by 0 bases. Per germline, CDR1 LNHNV and CDR2 YYDKDF (reference sequence). This CDR3 comprises 18 residues. CDR3 sequence: CATSTRDRGLLMNTEAFF. The CDR3 DNA follows: TGTGCCACCAGCACCCGGGACAGGGGGCTCCTCATGAACACTGAAGCTTTCTTT. Full variable domain (missing parts from reference TRBV15 and TRBJ1-1): DAMVIQNPRYQVTQFGKPVTLSCSQTLNHNVMYWYQQKSSQAPKLLFHYYDKDFNNEADTPDNFQSRRPNTSFCFLDIRSPGLGDTAMYLCATSTRDRGLLMNTEAFFGQGTRLTVV.

The V and J genes are TRBV27 and TRBJ2-2, with D unclear. Germline CDR1 is MNHEY and CDR2 is SMNVEV (reference sequence). V was pared by 2 bases and J by 5 bases, with 6 bases between. CDR3 size: 13 residues. The CDR3 bases are TGTGCCAGCAGTTTACGACTGACCGGGGAGCTGTTTTTT. Protein: CASSLRLTGELFF.

J is TRBJ1-3 and V is TRBV5-1; 7 bases agree with TRBD1. The trim removed 1 base at V and 0 bases at J, leaving 4 bases unmatched. The CDR3 is 16 residues long. CDR1 and CDR2 from the germline V gene are SGHRS and YFSETQ. CDR3 sequence (DNA): TGCGCCAGCAGCTTGTTGACAGGGAGCTCTGGAAACACCATATATTTT. Protein: CASSLLTGSSGNTIYF.

CDR3 coding DNA: TGTGCCAGCAGCTTAGTTGGACATACGAATTCACCCCTCCACTTT. It yields the protein CASSLVGHTNSPLHF. The chain employs TRBV7-2 and TRBJ1-6; TRBD1 might be the D (5 bases). Deletions cut 1 base from V and 7 bases from J, with 11 bases between. Germline V gives CDR1 SGHTA, CDR2 FQGNSA. The CDR3 length is 15 residues.

The J gene is TRBJ1-2, the V gene TRBV19, with D possibly being TRBD1 (6 bases). This CDR3 has 15 amino acids. The V end was cut by 6 bases, the J end by 5 bases, with 19 bases between. In germline, CDR1 is LNHDA, CDR2 SQIVND (reference sequence). The CDR3, as DNA: TGTGCCAGTAGCCAGGGGAGACAGGCTAGTTATGGCTACACCTTC. Its protein is CASSQGRQASYGYTF.

The chain employs TRBV7-9 and TRBJ2-5; D may be TRBD2 (6 bases). Germline V lookup: CDR1 SEHNR, CDR2 FQNEAQ (reference sequence). The length of the CDR3 is 13 residues. The V end was cut by 5 bases, the J end by 5 bases, with 12 bases between. The CDR3 sequence is CASSHPGRETQYF. CDR3 DNA sequence: TGTGCCAGCAGCCATCCAGGGAGGGAGACCCAGTACTTC.